This TCR beta chain is drawn from a study of regulatory T cells in long-lasting Graves disease. Time point: newly diagnosed GD, antithyroid drugs for less than 3 months. TCR sequences were obtained from RNA taken from PBMCs. Researchers made TCR beta libraries by using iRepertoire HTBI primers and running Arm-PCR on CDR3 regions. Via MiXCR, TCRdb re-called the multiplex PCR reads, giving one row per CDR3 protein. Counted here are 400,000 to 550,000 distinct CDR3 sequences, about 16% occurring once; the ten biggest clones make up 16%. This CDR3 has 19 residues. The V gene end was trimmed by 2 bases and the J gene end by 4 bases; junction bases not matched to a gene: 11. Germline V gene lookup returns CDR1 SGDLS and CDR2 YYNGEE. This clonotype appeared many times. This sample was shared with a second study, whose subject was T cells in Graves' hyperthyroidism and ophthalmopathy. As reported in that work: Clinicians diagnosed patients from clinical symptoms, serum thyroxine and TRAb, thyroid ultrasound and orbital computed tomography. The blood repertoire included most of the expanded thyroid clonotypes above 0.001.

This TCR derives from a woman aged 30 to 39 with Graves disease. The chain has TRBV9 and TRBJ2-1, with 14 positions matching TRBD2. Sample: peripheral blood mononuclear cells (PBMCs), taken at new diagnosis, from a patient treated with antithyroid drugs. The CDR3 loop reads CASSVGLAGGHSIYNEQFF. CDR3 DNA: TGTGCCAGCAGCGTCGGACTAGCGGGAGGACACTCAATATACAATGAGCAGTTCTTC.